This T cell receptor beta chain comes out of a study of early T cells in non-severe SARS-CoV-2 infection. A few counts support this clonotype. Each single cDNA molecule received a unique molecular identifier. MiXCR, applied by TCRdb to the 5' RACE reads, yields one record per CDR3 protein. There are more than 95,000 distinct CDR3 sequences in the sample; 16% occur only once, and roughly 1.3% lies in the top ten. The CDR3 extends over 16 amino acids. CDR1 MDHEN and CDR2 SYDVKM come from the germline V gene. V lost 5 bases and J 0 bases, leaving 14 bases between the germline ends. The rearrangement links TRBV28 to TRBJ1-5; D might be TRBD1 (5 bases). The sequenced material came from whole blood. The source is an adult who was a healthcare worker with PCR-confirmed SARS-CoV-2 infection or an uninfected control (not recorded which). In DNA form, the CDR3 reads TGTGCCAGCAGTCGGGACGGAACCTATAGCAATCAGCCCCAGCATTTT. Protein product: CASSRDGTYSNQPQHF.